The TCR beta chain described here comes from a study of CD8 T cells in Susac syndrome. Notes on the study in general: Clonal expansion involving Susac CD8+ cells peaked in TEMRA cells and active patients.

TEMRA cells were enriched by FACS, while CD8+ and CD4+ T cells were obtained through a negative isolation that was performed magnetically. RNA in amounts of 0.5 to 1 ug was reverse transcribed with random hexamers. TCRdb used MiXCR to reprocess the immunoSEQ multiplex PCR reads, holding one entry per CDR3 protein. The table shows 56,000 or so distinct CDR3 sequences, with roughly 94% occurring only once. Note on this clonotype: Its specificity is not known.

This CDR3 region has 14 residues. The V gene end was trimmed by 5 bases and the J gene end by 2 bases; junction bases not matched to a gene: 6. Germline V gene sequence: CDR1 GTSNPN, CDR2 SVGIG (reference sequence). This TCR came from a human donor with Susac syndrome. The rearrangement links TRBV30 to TRBJ2-1; 7 nucleotides line up with TRBD2. The sequenced sample consisted of CD8+ T cells from PBMCs. CDR3 nucleotides: TGTGCCTGGTACGGGGGGAATCCCTACAATGAGCAGTTCTTC. Translated: CAWYGGNPYNEQFF.